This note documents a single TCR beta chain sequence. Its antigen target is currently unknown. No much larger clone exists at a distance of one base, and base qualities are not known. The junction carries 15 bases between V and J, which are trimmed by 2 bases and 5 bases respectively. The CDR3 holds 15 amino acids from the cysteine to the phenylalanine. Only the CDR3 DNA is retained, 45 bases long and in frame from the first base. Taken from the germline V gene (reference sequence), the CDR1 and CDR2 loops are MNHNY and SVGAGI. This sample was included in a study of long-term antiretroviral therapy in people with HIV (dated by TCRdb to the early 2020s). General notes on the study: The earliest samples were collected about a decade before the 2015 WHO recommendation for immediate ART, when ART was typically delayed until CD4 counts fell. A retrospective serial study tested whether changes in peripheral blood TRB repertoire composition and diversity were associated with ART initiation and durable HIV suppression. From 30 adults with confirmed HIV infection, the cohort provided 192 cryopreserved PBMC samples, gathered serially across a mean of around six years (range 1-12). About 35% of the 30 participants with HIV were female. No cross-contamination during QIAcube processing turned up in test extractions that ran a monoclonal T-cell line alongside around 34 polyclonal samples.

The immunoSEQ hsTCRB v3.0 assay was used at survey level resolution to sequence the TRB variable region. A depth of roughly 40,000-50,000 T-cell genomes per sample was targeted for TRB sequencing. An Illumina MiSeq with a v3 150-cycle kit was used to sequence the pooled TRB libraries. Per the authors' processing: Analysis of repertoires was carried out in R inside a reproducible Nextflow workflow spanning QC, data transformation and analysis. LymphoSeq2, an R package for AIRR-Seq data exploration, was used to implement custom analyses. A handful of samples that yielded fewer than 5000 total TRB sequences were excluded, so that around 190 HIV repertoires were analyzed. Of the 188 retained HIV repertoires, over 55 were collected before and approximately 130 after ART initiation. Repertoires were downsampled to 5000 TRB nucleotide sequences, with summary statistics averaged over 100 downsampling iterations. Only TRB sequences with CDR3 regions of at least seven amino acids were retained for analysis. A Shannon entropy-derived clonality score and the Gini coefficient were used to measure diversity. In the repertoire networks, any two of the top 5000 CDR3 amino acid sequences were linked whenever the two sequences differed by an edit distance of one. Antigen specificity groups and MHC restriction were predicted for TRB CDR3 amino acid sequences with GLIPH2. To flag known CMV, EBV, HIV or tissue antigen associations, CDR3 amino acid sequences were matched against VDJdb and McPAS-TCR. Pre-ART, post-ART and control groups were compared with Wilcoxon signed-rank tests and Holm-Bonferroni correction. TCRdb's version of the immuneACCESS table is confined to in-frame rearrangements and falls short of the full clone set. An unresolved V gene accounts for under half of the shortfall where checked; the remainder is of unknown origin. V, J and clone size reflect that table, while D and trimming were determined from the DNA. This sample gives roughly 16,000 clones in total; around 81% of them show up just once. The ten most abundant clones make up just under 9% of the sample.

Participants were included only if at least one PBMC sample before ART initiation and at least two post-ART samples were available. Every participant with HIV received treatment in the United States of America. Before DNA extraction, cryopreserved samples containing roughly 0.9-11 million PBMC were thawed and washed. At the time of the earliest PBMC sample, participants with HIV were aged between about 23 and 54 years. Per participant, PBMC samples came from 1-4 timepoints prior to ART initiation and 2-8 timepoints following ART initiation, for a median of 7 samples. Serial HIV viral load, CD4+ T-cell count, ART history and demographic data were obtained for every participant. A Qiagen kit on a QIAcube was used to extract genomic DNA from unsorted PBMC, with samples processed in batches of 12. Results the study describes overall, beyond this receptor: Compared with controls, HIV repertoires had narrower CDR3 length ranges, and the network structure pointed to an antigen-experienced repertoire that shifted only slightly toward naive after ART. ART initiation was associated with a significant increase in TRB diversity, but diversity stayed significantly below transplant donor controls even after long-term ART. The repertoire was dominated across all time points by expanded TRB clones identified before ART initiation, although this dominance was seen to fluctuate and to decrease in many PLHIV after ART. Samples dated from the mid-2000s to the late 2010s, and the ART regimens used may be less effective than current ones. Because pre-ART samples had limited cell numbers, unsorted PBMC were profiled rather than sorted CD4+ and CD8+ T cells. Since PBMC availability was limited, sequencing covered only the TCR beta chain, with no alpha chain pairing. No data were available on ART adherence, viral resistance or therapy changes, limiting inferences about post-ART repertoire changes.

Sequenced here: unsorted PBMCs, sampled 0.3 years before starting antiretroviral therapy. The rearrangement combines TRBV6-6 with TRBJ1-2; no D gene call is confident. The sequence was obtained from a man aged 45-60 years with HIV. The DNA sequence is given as TGTGCCAGCAGTTACAACAATGGGGATTCTTATGGCTACACCTTC. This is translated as CASSYNNGDSYGYTF.